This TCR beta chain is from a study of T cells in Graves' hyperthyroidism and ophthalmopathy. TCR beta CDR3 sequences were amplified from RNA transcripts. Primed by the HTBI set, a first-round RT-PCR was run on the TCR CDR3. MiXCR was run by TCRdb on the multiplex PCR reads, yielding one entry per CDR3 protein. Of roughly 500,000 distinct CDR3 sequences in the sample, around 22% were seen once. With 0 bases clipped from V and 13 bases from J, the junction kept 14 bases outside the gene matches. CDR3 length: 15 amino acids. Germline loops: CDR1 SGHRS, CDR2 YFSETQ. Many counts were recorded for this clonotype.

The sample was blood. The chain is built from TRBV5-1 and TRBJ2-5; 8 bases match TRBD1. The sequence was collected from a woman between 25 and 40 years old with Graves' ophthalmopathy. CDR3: CASSLVQGAQAPRYF. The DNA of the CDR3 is TGCGCCAGCAGCTTGGTCCAGGGGGCACAGGCACCGAGGTACTTC.